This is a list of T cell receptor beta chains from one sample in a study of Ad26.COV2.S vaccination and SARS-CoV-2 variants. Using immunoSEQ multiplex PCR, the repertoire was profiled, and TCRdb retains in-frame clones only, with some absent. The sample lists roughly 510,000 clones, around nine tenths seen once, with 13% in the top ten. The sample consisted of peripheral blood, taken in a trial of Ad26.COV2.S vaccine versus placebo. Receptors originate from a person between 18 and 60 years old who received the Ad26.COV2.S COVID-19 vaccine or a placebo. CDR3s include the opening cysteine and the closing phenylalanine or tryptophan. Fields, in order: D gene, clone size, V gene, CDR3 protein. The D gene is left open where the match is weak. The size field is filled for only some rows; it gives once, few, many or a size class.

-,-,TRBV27,CASSPRLSFEQYF
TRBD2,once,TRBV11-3,CASSHGGVTGELFF
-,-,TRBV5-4,CASSLSFRGTNEKLFF
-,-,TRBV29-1,CSVTTIYEQFF
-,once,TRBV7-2,CASSLAPRGGNTIYF
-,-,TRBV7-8,CASSLGAAEKLFF
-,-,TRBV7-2,CASSTPAGAGIGELFF
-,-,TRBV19,CASSIGDDSNQPQHF
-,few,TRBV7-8,CASSLATGGSTIYF
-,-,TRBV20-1,CSASPRGGNEQFF
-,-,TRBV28,CASSLLVSYEQYF
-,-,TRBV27,CASSFRGDEQYF
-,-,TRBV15,CATSRESRLAKGEQFF